Below are 17 T cell receptor beta chains sequenced from a single sample in a study of control samples from healthy donors and cancer patients. The protocol was immunoSEQ multiplex PCR, while the TCRdb copy is restricted to in-frame clones and leaves out a portion. The sample includes 190,000 or so clones, around 93% of them seen just once. Sequencing was performed on blood. The source is a man aged 18-30 years in good health.

V usage is TRBV6-1 and J usage is TRBJ2-7, with a weak D call TRBD1 (6 bases). CDR1 and CDR2 from the germline V gene are MNHNS and SASEGT. The CDR3 totals 15 residues. With 0 bases removed from V and 4 bases from J, the gap between germline ends came to 13 bases. The CDR3, as DNA: TGTGCCAGCAGTGAAGCGGTACAGGGCGGGTACGAGCAGTACTTC. As protein: CASSEAVQGGYEQYF.

This chain connects TRBV7-3 to TRBJ2-3, with 8 bases fitting TRBD2. The CDR3 is made up of 16 amino acids. Trimming took 5 bases from V and 5 from J; bases not matched to a gene: 12. CDR1 and CDR2 from the germline V gene are SGHTA and FQGTGA. The CDR3 is CASSVIGSGDGDTQYF. CDR3 in DNA: TGTGCCAGCAGCGTCATAGGTAGCGGGGACGGAGATACGCAGTATTTT.

In regard to this clone: The identical CDR3 is also encoded by other nucleotide sequences in the sample. This chain uses TRBV24-1 with TRBJ1-5; D remains unclear. The CDR3 consists of 12 residues. The V end lost 4 bases, the J end lost 3 bases, and 3 bases lay between the germline ends. CDR1 is KGHDR and CDR2 is SFDVKD in the germline V gene. The CDR3 nucleotides are TGTGCCACCAGTGACCCCAATCAGCCCCAGCATTTT. It yields the protein CATSDPNQPQHF.

The V gene is TRBV19, the J gene TRBJ2-1; 7 nucleotides agree with TRBD1. CDR1 LNHDA and CDR2 SQIVND come from the germline V gene (reference sequence). The CDR3 contains 12 residues. The CDR3 loop reads CAQGSSYNEQFF. The DNA of the CDR3 is TGTGCACAGGGGTCCTCCTACAATGAGCAGTTCTTC.

The chain uses TRBV6-5 and TRBJ1-1; no reliable D call. V lost 6 bases and J 2 bases, leaving 4 bases between the germline ends. CDR1 and CDR2 from the germline V gene are MNHEY and SVGAGI. The CDR3 extends over 11 amino acids. This chain's CDR3 is CASRRNTEAFF. As DNA, the CDR3 is TGTGCCAGCAGGCGCAACACTGAAGCTTTCTTT.

V usage is TRBV7-6 and J usage is TRBJ2-7, with 7 positions matching TRBD1. There are 17 residues in the CDR3. J was trimmed by 2 bases and V by 4 bases; bases with no gene match: 14. Germline V gene lookup returns CDR1 SGHVS and CDR2 FNYEAQ. The CDR3 region is CASSSSSGTEITYEQYF. CDR3 sequence (DNA): TGTGCCAGCAGCTCTTCATCCGGGACAGAAATAACCTACGAGCAGTACTTC.

Concerning this clone: The sample carries other DNA sequences with the same CDR3. The V and J genes are TRBV6-5 and TRBJ1-1; perhaps TRBD1 as D (5 bases). The V gene lost 7 bases and the J gene lost 5 bases, with 8 bases spanning the gap. Germline assignment: CDR1 MNHEY and CDR2 SVGAGI. CDR3 length equals 11 residues. CDR3 amino acids: CASTRGTEAFF. The CDR3 DNA is TGTGCCAGCACGCGGGGGACTGAAGCTTTCTTT.

V is TRBV27 and J is TRBJ2-7; tentatively, D is TRBD1 or TRBD2 (5 bases each). This CDR3 is 14 amino acids long. The germline V and J ends were trimmed by 4 bases and 3 bases, with 13 bases remaining between them. Germline CDR1 MNHEY, CDR2 SMNVEV (reference sequence). CDR3: CASSSGRILYEQYF. In nucleotides, the CDR3 is TGTGCCAGCAGTTCGGGACGGATACTCTACGAGCAGTACTTC.

The V gene is TRBV5-6, the J gene TRBJ1-6; 8 bases fit TRBD1. This CDR3 comprises 15 residues. After removal of 4 bases from V and 7 bases from J, the junction contained 7 bases not matched to a gene. The germline V gene has CDR1 SGHDT and CDR2 YYEEEE. This CDR3 is CASSDGQGLNSPLHF. CDR3 nucleotides: TGTGCCAGCAGCGACGGACAGGGTCTAAATTCACCCCTCCACTTT.

The chain employs TRBV6-5 and TRBJ1-1; maybe TRBD1 (5 bases). This CDR3 has 14 residues. V was cut by 2 bases and J by 4 bases, with 11 bases left in between. From germline, CDR1 is MNHEY and CDR2 SVGAGI. The CDR3 here is CASSYDGGGTEAFF. CDR3 in DNA: TGTGCCAGCAGTTACGATGGGGGAGGCACTGAAGCTTTCTTT.

The CDR3 loop is CASSLGGSSYNEQFF. The DNA of the CDR3 is TGTGCCAGCTCACTAGGGGGGAGCTCCTACAATGAGCAGTTCTTC. The chain recombines TRBV18 with TRBJ2-1; either TRBD1 or TRBD2 may supply D (6 bases each). The CDR3 length is 15 residues. CDR1 KGHSH and CDR2 LQKENI come from the germline V gene. Trimming took off 4 bases at V and 0 bases at J, with 10 bases between the two ends.

The chain carries TRBV5-1 and TRBJ2-7; possible D gene TRBD1, 5 bases. The CDR3 has 15 residues. Trimming removed 0 bases from V and 3 bases from J, with 13 bases in between. In germline, CDR1 is SGHRS, CDR2 YFSETQ. The CDR3, as DNA: TGCGCCAGCAGCTTGGGTAGGGGAAGCCTCTACGAGCAGTACTTC. Protein product: CASSLGRGSLYEQYF.

The rearrangement joins TRBV6-5 to TRBJ2-7, with D possibly called TRBD1 or TRBD2 (5 bases each). With 6 bases removed from V and 7 bases from J, the gap between germline ends came to 10 bases. Per the germline V gene, CDR1 is MNHEY and CDR2 is SVGAGI. The CDR3 loop spans 11 amino acids. The CDR3 reads CASRGEGEQYF. The CDR3 DNA reads as TGTGCCAGCAGGGGAGAGGGGGAGCAGTACTTC.

The V call is TRBV2, the J call TRBJ2-3; D unclear. The CDR3 extends over 12 amino acids. The germline gives CDR1 SNHLY, CDR2 FYNNEI. V was trimmed by 4 bases and J by 7 bases, leaving 9 bases between them. The CDR3 sequence is CASSVSPYTQYF. In DNA form, the CDR3 reads TGTGCCAGCAGTGTTTCACCTTATACGCAGTATTTT. Based on the CDR3 plus reference TRBV2 and TRBJ2-3, the full variable domain is EPEVTQTPSHQVTQMGQEVILRCVPISNHLYFYWYRQILGQKVEFLVSFYNNEISEKSEIFDDQFSVERPDGSNFTLKIRSTKLEDSAMYFCASSVSPYTQYFGPGTRLTVL.

This clone has more than one count but fewer than ten. The gene calls are TRBV28 and TRBJ1-6; D remains unclear. This CDR3 contains 15 residues. CDR1 is MDHEN and CDR2 is SYDVKM in the germline V gene. V dropped 5 bases and J dropped 4 bases, with 12 bases sitting between them. DNA of the CDR3: TGTGCCAGCAGTCCACGAAGCCTTTATAATTCACCCCTCCACTTT. Its protein is CASSPRSLYNSPLHF.

V gene TRBV3-1 (or the pseudogene TRBV3-2) combines with J gene TRBJ2-1; tentatively, D is TRBD1 (6 bases). With 6 bases removed from V and 4 bases from J, the gap between germline ends came to 10 bases. The germline CDR1 and CDR2 sequences are LGHDT and YNNKEL (reference sequence). There are 13 residues in the CDR3. CDR3 DNA: TGTGCCAGCAGTCGGCAGGGGTACAATGAGCAGTTCTTC. Protein: CASSRQGYNEQFF.

The rearrangement uses TRBV19 and TRBJ2-3, with D perhaps TRBD1 or TRBD2 (5 bases each). The ends were cut back, 6 bases at V and 3 bases at J, with 13 bases in the middle. The CDR3 extends over 14 amino acids. Germline loops: CDR1 LNHDA, CDR2 SQIVND (reference sequence). CDR3 nucleotides: TGTGCCAGTAGAGGGGTTTCGGGAACAGATACGCAGTATTTT. This encodes CASRGVSGTDTQYF.